The entry below describes one T cell receptor (beta chain). Its antigen is still unknown. V shed 5 bases, J shed 8 bases, and the junction held 8 bases outside the gene matches. Germline values: CDR1 SGHAT, CDR2 FQNNGV. The CDR3 contains 14 residues. The PCR was carried out with 60 Vbeta primers and 13 Jbeta primers. Measured with immunoSEQ multiplex PCR; TCRdb has only the in-frame clones, and not every one. This sample has around 150,000 clones; around 75% occur once, and the top ten carry 4.7%. The sample is drawn from a study of cytomegalovirus exposure and HLA in healthy donors. At the level of the study: Among about 179 million T cells, an earlier analysis found 90 million to 130 million unique TCR beta sequences.

Findings and caveats of the study: Most CMV-associated TCR beta chains were later found to appear HLA-restricted.

V is TRBV11-2 and J is TRBJ2-1; TRBD1 agrees at 8 bases. The sequence derives from a man aged 18 to 29 in good health and CMV-seropositive. The sequencing sample was made of PBMCs. The CDR3 loop reads CASSPGTGEDEQFF. CDR3 nucleotides: TGTGCCAGCAGCCCGGGGACAGGTGAGGATGAGCAGTTCTTC.